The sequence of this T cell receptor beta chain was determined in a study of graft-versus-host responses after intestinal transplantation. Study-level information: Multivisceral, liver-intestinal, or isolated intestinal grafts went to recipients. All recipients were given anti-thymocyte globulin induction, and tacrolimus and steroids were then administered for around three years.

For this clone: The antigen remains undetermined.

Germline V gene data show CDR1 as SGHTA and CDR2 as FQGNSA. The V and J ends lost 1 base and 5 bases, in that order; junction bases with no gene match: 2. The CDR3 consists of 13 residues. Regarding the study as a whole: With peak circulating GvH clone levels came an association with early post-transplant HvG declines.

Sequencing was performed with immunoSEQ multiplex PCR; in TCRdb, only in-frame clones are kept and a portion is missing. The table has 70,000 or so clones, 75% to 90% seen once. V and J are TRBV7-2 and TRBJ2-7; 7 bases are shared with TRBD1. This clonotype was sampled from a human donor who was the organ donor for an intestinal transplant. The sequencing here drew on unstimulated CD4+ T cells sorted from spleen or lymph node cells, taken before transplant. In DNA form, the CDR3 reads TGTGCCAGCAGCTTAGGACAGGGACACGAGCAGTACGTC. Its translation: CASSLGQGHEQYV.